Listed here is a single T cell receptor (beta chain). The CDR3 loop spans 15 amino acids. Per germline, CDR1 WSHSY and CDR2 SAAADI. The V gene lost 0 bases and the J gene lost 1 base, with 8 bases spanning the gap. It was during active infection that Seattle patients were enrolled and then longitudinally followed. Source study methods: Amplified reference gene primers provided the basis for estimating nucleated cell counts. Method: immunoSEQ multiplex PCR; TCRdb's copy keeps in-frame clones and lacks some. That table furnishes V, J and clone size, whereas the DNA furnished D and trimming. Here the sample spans roughly 200,000 clones, 65% to 85% being singletons. The data were taken from a study of blood T cell repertoires in COVID-19. As for the study in general: Italy, Spain and the United States were the sources of the convalescent and acute COVID-19 samples. T cells, B-cell-depleted T cells, or PBMCs provided the cDNA or gDNA that served as material.

This chain uses TRBV10-2 with TRBJ2-3; possibly TRBD1 for D (6 bases). This clonotype was sampled from a woman between 25 and 40 years old with COVID-19, enrolled during active disease. Sample: peripheral blood. The CDR3 reads CASSESRQGTDTQYF. DNA for the CDR3: TGCGCCAGCAGTGAGTCTCGACAGGGCACAGATACGCAGTATTTT.